Sequencing of this T cell receptor beta chain was carried out in a study of blood T cell repertoires in COVID-19 (dated by TCRdb to about 2020). Regarding the complete study: Samples covering the acute and convalescent phases of COVID-19 were provided by collaborators in the United States, Italy and Spain. Where available, HLA class I and class II types were obtained from metadata supplied by the sample provider rather than from assay-based typing. Samples came from the ongoing ImmuneRACE study (first 160 participants) plus 1,254 subjects from 6 global collaborators. Deeply sampled blood TCRbeta repertoires from subjects exposed to, actively infected with, or recovered from COVID-19 were included in the dataset. The repertoires were made available in a free public database intended to serve as a resource for research on the immune response to SARS-CoV-2. Nearly every sample came with metadata listing a de-identified subject ID, COVID-19 status, age in years and sex. The prospective study material was composed of cDNA or gDNA derived from T cells, B-cell-depleted T cells, or PBMCs. Broader findings and caveats from the paper: How much clinical and demographic metadata was included differed by source and by participant, and the metadata was provided uncurated.

From the cysteine through the phenylalanine, the CDR3 covers 15 amino acids. Only the CDR3 DNA is retained, 45 bases long and in frame from the first base. CDR1 and CDR2 were assigned from the germline V gene as SGHRS and YFSETQ. Between the V and J ends, shortened by 4 bases and 3 bases respectively, the junction contains 14 bases. The immunoSEQ Assay, a bias-controlled multiplex PCR, was used to amplify TCRbeta CDR3 regions from genomic DNA. Processing in the source paper ran as follows. Nucleated cell counts per sample were estimated from amplification of reference gene primers within the assay. To quantify the absolute abundance of each unique TCRbeta CDR3 rearrangement, sequence reads were collapsed and filtered. Productive Simpson clonality was computed per sample as the square root of Simpson's diversity index over productive rearrangements. What TCRdb holds here is the immuneACCESS table cut down to in-frame rearrangements. Part of the clones is not present; checked against another copy, under half of the missing clones reflect an unresolved V gene, and the others are unexplained. The D gene and trimming were derived from the DNA, and the V and J assignments and clone size from that table. This sample is represented by 200,000 to 300,000 clones; around four fifths of them were singletons. Clones ranked in the top ten supply 5.5% to 8% of the sample.

With regard to this clone: Its antigen is currently not known. No base quality information exists; no much larger clone differs at one position.

Collaborating institutions collected whole blood in K2EDTA tubes following their own protocols. For TCRbeta analysis, collaborators shipped samples in one of three forms: frozen whole blood, isolated PBMCs, or DNA extracted from either of those sample types. Sequencing used peripheral blood. The chain joins TRBV5-1 to TRBJ2-1, with the identity of the D gene unclear. The TCR comes from a woman in her sixties with active or convalescent COVID-19. The DNA is as follows: TGCGCCAGCAGCCCGAGCTCAAATTACTACAATGAGCAGTTCTTC. The translation is CASSPSSNYYNEQFF.